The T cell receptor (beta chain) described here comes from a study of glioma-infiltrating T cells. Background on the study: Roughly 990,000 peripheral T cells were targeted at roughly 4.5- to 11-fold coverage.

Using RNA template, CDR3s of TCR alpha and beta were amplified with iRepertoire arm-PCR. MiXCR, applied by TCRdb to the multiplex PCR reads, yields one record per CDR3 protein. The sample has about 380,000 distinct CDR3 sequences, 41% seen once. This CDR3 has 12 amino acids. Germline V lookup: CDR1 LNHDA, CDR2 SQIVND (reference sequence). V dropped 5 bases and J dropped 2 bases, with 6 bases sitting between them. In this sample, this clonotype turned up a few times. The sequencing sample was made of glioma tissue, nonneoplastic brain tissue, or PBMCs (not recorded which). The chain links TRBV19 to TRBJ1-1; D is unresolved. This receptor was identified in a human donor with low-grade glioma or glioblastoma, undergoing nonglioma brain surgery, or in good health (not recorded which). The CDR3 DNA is TGTGCCAGTAGTCTGGACAACACTGAAGCTTTCTTT. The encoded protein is CASSLDNTEAFF.